The 8 T cell receptor beta chains listed next were all sequenced from one sample in a study of shared clonotypes between healthy human individuals. Produced via immunoSEQ multiplex PCR; TCRdb's table is partial and in-frame only. The sample holds approximately 1,500,000 clones, nearly 99% seen once. Sequencing used naive CD4+ T cells sorted from blood. The subset was: CD45RA+ positively selected. These receptors all stem from a man younger than 45 in good health.

This chain joins TRBV5-4 and TRBJ2-1; TRBD1 matches 8 bases. Germline V lookup: CDR1 SGHNT, CDR2 YYREEE (reference sequence). V dropped 4 bases and J dropped 7; count of bases not matched to a gene: 7. The CDR3 is 14 residues long. The CDR3 bases are TGTGCCAGCAGCACAAACAGGGGGGCAAATGAGCAGTTCTTC. Translation gives CASSTNRGANEQFF. The whole variable domain, remainder taken from reference TRBV5-4 and TRBJ2-1, is ETGVTQSPTHLIKTRGQQVTLRCSSQSGHNTVSWYQQALGQGPQFIFQYYREEENGRGNFPPRFSGLQFPNYSSELNVNALELDDSALYLCASSTNRGANEQFFGPGTRLTVL.

The rearrangement joins TRBV27 to TRBJ2-7; 9 nucleotides align to TRBD1. The CDR3 runs 18 residues. After removal of 2 bases from V and 4 bases from J, the junction contained 15 bases not matched to a gene. Looked up from germline, CDR1 is MNHEY and CDR2 is SMNVEV (reference sequence). DNA of the CDR3: TGTGCCAGCAGTTTAAGGGGACAGGGTTCCTTGTTTGGTTACGAGCAGTACTTC. Encoded protein: CASSLRGQGSLFGYEQYF.

This chain links TRBV5-1 with TRBJ1-5, with D possibly TRBD1 on 6 matching bases. CDR3 size: 17 residues. In germline, CDR1 is SGHRS, CDR2 YFSETQ. The germline V and J ends were trimmed by 0 bases and 2 bases, with 15 bases remaining between them. CDR3 amino acids: CASSLAPLGAGNQPQHF. CDR3 nucleotide sequence: TGCGCCAGCAGCTTGGCCCCCCTGGGGGCGGGCAATCAGCCCCAGCATTTT.

A word on this clone: The junction shows a germline mismatch at one end, possibly a read error. The V gene is TRBV6-1, the J gene TRBJ2-1; 7 bases align to TRBD2. Germline CDR1 MNHNS, CDR2 SASEGT. The CDR3 is made up of 13 amino acids. CDR3: CASSPPGLVVSVF. The CDR3 nucleotides are TGTGCCAGCAGTCCCCCTGGACTAGTCGTTTCGGTCTTC.

This chain joins TRBV7-8 and TRBJ2-7; 8 positions match TRBD2. CDR3 size: 18 residues. The junction had 11 bases not matched to a gene; V was cut back by 1 base and J by 0 bases. CDR1 and CDR2 (germline): SGHVS, FQNEAQ. CDR3 sequence reads: CASSLVGPGTRSSYEQYF. The CDR3 bases are TGTGCCAGCAGCTTAGTCGGGCCGGGGACTAGGAGCTCCTACGAGCAGTACTTC.

The rearrangement joins TRBV28 to TRBJ2-5; the match to TRBD2 covers 7 bases. Per germline, CDR1 MDHEN and CDR2 SYDVKM. V was clipped by 3 bases and J by 4 bases; unmatched bases: 8. The CDR3 is made up of 15 amino acids. CDR3 in DNA: TGTGCCAGCAGTTTGGGTGGGCGGGAGCGAGAGACCCAGTACTTC. This encodes CASSLGGRERETQYF.

The chain joins TRBV11-2 to TRBJ2-3, with 9 bases lining up with TRBD1. The germline gives CDR1 SGHAT, CDR2 FQNNGV. The CDR3 is 16 residues long. V dropped 6 bases and J dropped 0; count of bases not matched to a gene: 7. The CDR3 sequence is CASRVPGQGSTDTQYF. For the CDR3, the DNA is TGTGCCAGCAGGGTACCGGGACAGGGTAGCACAGATACGCAGTATTTT.

The V gene is TRBV5-4, the J gene TRBJ1-1; no clear D gene. The V and J ends lost 3 bases and 5 bases respectively, with 20 bases between them. CDR3 length: 16 residues. Germline V gene sequence: CDR1 SGHNT, CDR2 YYREEE (reference sequence). CDR3 coding DNA: TGTGCCAGCAGCTGGCGTTCGGCGCTGGCGAAGACTGAAGCTTTCTTT. Its translation is CASSWRSALAKTEAFF.